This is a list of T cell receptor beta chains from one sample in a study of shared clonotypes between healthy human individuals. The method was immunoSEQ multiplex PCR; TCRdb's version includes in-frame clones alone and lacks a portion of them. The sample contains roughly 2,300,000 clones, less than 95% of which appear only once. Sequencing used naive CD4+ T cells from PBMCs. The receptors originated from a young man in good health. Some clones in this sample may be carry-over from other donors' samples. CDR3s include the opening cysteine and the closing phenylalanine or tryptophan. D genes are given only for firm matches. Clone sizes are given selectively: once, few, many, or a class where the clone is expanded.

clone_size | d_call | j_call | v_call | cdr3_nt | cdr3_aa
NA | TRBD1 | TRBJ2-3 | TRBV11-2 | TGTGCCAGCAGCTCAGGGACAGGGGAAGATACGCAGTATTTT | CASSSGTGEDTQYF
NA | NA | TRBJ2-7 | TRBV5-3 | TGTGCCAGAAGCTTGGCGGCACCCGAGCAGTACTTC | CARSLAAPEQYF
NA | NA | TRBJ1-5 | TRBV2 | TGTGCCAGCAGTGAAAGGGATTCGCGCAATCAGCCCCAGCATTTT | CASSERDSRNQPQHF
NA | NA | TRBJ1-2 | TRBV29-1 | TGCAGCGTTGCCCTGGTTAAGGGGGTGGGTGGCTACACCTTC | CSVALVKGVGGYTF
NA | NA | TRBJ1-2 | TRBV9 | TGTGCCAGCAGCGCCACAGACAATGTCGGCTACACCTTC | CASSATDNVGYTF
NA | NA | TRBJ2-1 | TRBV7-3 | TGTGCCAGCAGCTTAACCAGGGACTCCGGGGGCAATGAGCAGTTCTTC | CASSLTRDSGGNEQFF
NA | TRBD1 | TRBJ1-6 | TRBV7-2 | TGTGCCAGCAGATTAGGTACAGGGGGCTCACCCCTCCACTTT | CASRLGTGGSPLHF
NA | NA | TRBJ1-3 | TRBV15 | TGTGCCACCAGCAGACTCCCGGGCCAGCCAGGAAACACCATATATTTT | CATSRLPGQPGNTIYF
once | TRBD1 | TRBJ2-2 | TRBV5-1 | TGCGCCAGCAGCTCGACAGGGACAAACACCGGGGAGCTGTTTTTT | CASSSTGTNTGELFF
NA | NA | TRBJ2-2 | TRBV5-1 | TGCGCCAGCAGCTTGGCCGGGCATACTGCCTCACCCTCCGGGGAGCTGTTTTTT | CASSLAGHTASPSGELFF
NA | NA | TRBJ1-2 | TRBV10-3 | TGTGCCATCAGTGATCAGCTGTCTTATGGCTACACCTTC | CAISDQLSYGYTF
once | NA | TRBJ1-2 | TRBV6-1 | TGTGCCAGCAGTGAGGATGGGCAGGGTGGTGGCTACACCTTC | CASSEDGQGGGYTF
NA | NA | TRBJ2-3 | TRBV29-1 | TGCAGCGCCTGGGACGGCACAGATACGCAGTATTTT | CSAWDGTDTQYF
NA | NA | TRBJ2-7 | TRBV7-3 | TGTGCCAGCAGCACCCTAGGTGGTAGTAAGTACTTC | CASSTLGGSKYF
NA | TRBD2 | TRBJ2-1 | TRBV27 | TGTGCCAGCAGTTTCCGACTAGCGGGTGGGTCTGAGCAGTTCTTC | CASSFRLAGGSEQFF
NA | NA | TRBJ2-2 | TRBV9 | TGTGCCAGCAGTGTATACCTCCCAGTAGGGGTCGGGACCGGGGAGCTGTTTTTT | CASSVYLPVGVGTGELFF
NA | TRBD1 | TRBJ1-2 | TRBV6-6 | TGTGCCAGCAGACAGGGGTGGCATGGCTACACCTTC | CASRQGWHGYTF
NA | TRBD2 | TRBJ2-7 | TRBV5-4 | TGTGCCAGCAGCTTGACTAGCGCTTTCTCCTACGAGCAGTACTTC | CASSLTSAFSYEQYF
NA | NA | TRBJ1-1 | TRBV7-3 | TGTGCCAGCAGCTTATTTGCAGGGGCGGTGGGCACTGAAGCTTTCTTT | CASSLFAGAVGTEAFF
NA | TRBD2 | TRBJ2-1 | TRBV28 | TGTGCCAGCAGGCCACTAGCGGGTGGGAGCTCCTACAATGAGCAGTTCTTC | CASRPLAGGSSYNEQFF
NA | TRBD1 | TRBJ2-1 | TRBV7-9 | TGTGCCAGCAGCCCAGGGGGCTCTAGACCGGAGCAGTTCTTC | CASSPGGSRPEQFF
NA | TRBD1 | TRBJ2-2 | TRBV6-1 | TGTGCCAGCAGACGGACAGGGGCGTACACCGGGGAGCTGTTTTTT | CASRRTGAYTGELFF
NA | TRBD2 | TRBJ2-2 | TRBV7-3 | TGTGCCAGCAGCCTGCTCTCAACCGGGACTAGAGCCGGGGAGCTGTTTTTT | CASSLLSTGTRAGELFF
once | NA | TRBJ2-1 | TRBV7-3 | TGTGCCAGCAGCTTGATTGGAGATGAGCAGTTCTTC | CASSLIGDEQFF
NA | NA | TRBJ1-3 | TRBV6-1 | TGTGCCAGCAGTGTTTCCCAGGGTTTAAACACCATATATTTT | CASSVSQGLNTIYF
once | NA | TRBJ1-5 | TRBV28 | TGTGCCAGCAGTTTCCTAGGGGGTAATCAGCCCCAGCATTTT | CASSFLGGNQPQHF
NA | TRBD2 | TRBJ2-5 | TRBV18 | TGTGCCAGCTCACCACAGGGAGGGCAACTGGAGACCCAGTACTTC | CASSPQGGQLETQYF
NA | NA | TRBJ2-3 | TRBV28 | TGTGCCAGCCTGCTACCGGGACTTAGCACAGATACGCAGTATTTT | CASLLPGLSTDTQYF
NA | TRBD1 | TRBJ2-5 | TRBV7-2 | TGTGCCAGCAGTCGCGACAGGGGCGGACAAGAGACCCAGTACTTC | CASSRDRGGQETQYF
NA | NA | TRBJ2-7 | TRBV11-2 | TGTGCCAGCAGCTCAAGACGGGAGCTGACCTACGAGCAGTACTTC | CASSSRRELTYEQYF
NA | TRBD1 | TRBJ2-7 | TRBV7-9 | TGTGCCAGCAGCCCGATTGGACAGGATTCCTACGAGCAGTACTTC | CASSPIGQDSYEQYF
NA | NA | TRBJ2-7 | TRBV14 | TGTGCCAGCAGCGCTCGTCGGGTTGCCTACGAGCAGTACTTC | CASSARRVAYEQYF
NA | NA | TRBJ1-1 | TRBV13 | TGTGCCACCGGGGTAGGCGGGACCCGGAACACTGAAGCTTTCTTT | CATGVGGTRNTEAFF
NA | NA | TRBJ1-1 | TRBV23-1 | TGCGCCAGCAGTCAATGGCCAGATGAAGCTTTCTTT | CASSQWPDEAFF
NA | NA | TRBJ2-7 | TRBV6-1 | TGTGCCAGCAGTGATTTTTTGCGGCAGGGAACAAACGAGCAGTACTTC | CASSDFLRQGTNEQYF
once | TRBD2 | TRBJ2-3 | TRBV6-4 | TGTGCCAGCAGTGCCGGGACTAGCGGTAGCACAGATACGCAGTATTTT | CASSAGTSGSTDTQYF
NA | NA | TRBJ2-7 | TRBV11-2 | TGTGCCAGCAGCTTTGGCCGGGACTCCCCCTACGAGCAGTACTTC | CASSFGRDSPYEQYF
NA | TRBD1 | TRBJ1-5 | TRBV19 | TGTGCCAGTTGGACAGGGGGTCGCGGCAATCAGCCCCAGCATTTT | CASWTGGRGNQPQHF
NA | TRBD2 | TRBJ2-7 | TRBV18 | TGTGCCAGCTCACCGACTAGCGACTCCTACGAGCAGTACTTC | CASSPTSDSYEQYF
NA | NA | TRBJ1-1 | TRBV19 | TGTGCCAGTAGTCCCCCAATGAACACTGAAGCTTTCTTT | CASSPPMNTEAFF